This T cell receptor beta chain originates from a study of T-cell memory formation after mild COVID-19. Whole-study context: The study found TCR clusters largely donor specific.

5'RACE with constant-segment primers yielded barcoded, UMI-tagged TCR alpha and TCR beta cDNA libraries. TCRdb recomputed calls from the 5' RACE reads with MiXCR, one row per CDR3 protein. The sample has about 180,000 distinct CDR3 sequences, about 18% seen once. This clonotype was counted at least ten times. Germline loops: CDR1 LGHNA, CDR2 YNFKEQ. J gave up 10 bases and V 2 bases, and 13 bases lay outside the gene matches. CDR3 length: 17 residues. The sequence derives from a man aged 18 to 29 who had mild COVID-19 (a few samples of this study predate the infection). Cell type and time point are not known. V is TRBV4-2 and J is TRBJ1-5, with 11 bases identical to TRBD1. Sequencing used PBMCs or a T cell subset sorted from them (not recorded which). In nucleotides, the CDR3 is TGTGCCAGCAGCCAACTCGATCAGGGGACAGGGGGTGACCCCCAGCATTTT. Protein: CASSQLDQGTGGDPQHF.